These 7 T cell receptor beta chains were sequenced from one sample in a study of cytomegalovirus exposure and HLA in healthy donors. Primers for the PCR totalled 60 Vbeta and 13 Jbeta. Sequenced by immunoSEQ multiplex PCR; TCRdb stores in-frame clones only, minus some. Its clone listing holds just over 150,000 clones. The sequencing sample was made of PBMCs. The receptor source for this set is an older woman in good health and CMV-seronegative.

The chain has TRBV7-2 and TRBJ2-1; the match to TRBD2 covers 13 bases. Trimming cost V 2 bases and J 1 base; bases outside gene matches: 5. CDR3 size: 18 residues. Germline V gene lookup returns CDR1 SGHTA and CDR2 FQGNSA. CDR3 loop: CASSLRLAGGGSYNEQFF. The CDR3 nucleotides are TGTGCCAGCAGCTTAAGACTAGCGGGGGGCGGGTCCTACAATGAGCAGTTCTTC.

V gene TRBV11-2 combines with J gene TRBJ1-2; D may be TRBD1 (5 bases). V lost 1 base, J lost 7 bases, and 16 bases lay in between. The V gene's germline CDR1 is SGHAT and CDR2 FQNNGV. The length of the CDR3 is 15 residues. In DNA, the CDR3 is TGTGCCAGCAGCTTAGTTCGGGGGGTAGGTGGTGGCTACACCTTC. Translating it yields CASSLVRGVGGGYTF.

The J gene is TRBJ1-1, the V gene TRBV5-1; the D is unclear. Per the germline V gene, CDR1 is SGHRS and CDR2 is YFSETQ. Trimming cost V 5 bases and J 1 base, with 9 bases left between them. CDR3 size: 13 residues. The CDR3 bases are TGCGCCAGCAGAGGATCGGGGAACACTGAAGCTTTCTTT. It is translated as CASRGSGNTEAFF.

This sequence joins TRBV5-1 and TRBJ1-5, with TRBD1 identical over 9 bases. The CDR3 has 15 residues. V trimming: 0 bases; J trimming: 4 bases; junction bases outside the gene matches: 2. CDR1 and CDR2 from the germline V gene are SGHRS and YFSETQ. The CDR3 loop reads CASSLGDRANQPQHF. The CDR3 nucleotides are TGCGCCAGCAGCTTGGGGGACAGGGCAAATCAGCCCCAGCATTTT.

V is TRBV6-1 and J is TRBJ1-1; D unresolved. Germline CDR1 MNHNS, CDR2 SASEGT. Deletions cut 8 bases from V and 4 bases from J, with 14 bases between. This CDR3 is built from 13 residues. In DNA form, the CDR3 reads TGTGCCAGCGGGAGTAAGTCCGGCACTGAAGCTTTCTTT. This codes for CASGSKSGTEAFF.

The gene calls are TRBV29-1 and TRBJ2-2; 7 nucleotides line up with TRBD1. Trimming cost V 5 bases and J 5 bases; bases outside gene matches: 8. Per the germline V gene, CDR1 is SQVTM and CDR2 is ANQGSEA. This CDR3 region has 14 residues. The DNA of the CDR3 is TGCAGCGTTCTCCCGACAGGGAAGACCGGGGAGCTGTTTTTT. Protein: CSVLPTGKTGELFF.

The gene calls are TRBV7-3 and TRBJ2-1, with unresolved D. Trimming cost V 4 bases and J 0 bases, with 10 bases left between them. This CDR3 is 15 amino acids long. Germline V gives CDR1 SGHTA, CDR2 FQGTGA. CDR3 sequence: CASSSLLSSYNEQFF. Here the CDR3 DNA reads TGTGCCAGCAGCTCCCTTCTGAGCTCCTACAATGAGCAGTTCTTC.